These 2 T cell receptor beta chains came from one sample sequenced in a study of blood T cell repertoires in COVID-19. Sequencing used immunoSEQ multiplex PCR; TCRdb keeps in-frame clones, though not all of them. The sample contains 650,000 to 800,000 clones, around 90% of which appear only once. Material: peripheral blood. These receptor sequences come from a woman aged 18-30 years with acute or convalescent COVID-19.

The chain recombines TRBV11-2 with TRBJ2-7; 7 bases are shared with TRBD2. Unmatched junction bases numbered 3, after V lost 1 base and J lost 3 bases. The CDR3 contains 14 residues. The germline V gene has CDR1 SGHAT and CDR2 FQNNGV. This CDR3 reads CASSLGAGIYEQYF. In nucleotides, the CDR3 is TGTGCCAGCAGCTTAGGAGCGGGGATCTACGAGCAGTACTTC.

This clone has just one count. The rearrangement uses TRBV5-5 and TRBJ2-1; 7 nucleotides line up with TRBD1. V gave up 4 bases and J gave up 5 bases; unmatched junction bases: 9. The CDR3 totals 15 residues. Germline assignment: CDR1 SGHKS and CDR2 YYEKEE (reference sequence). CDR3 sequence: CASSKPGQNNNEQFF. For the CDR3, the DNA is TGTGCCAGCAGCAAACCGGGACAGAATAACAATGAGCAGTTCTTC. The entire variable domain, with the rest obtained from reference TRBV5-5 and TRBJ2-1, is as follows: DAGVTQSPTHLIKTRGQQVTLRCSPISGHKSVSWYQQVLGQGPQFIFQYYEKEERGRGNFPDRFSARQFPNYSSELNVNALLLGDSALYLCASSKPGQNNNEQFFGPGTRLTVL.